One sample yielded the 5 T cell receptor beta chains listed below, sequenced in a study of cytotoxic CD8 clonotypes in ibrutinib-treated CLL. Assay used: immunoSEQ multiplex PCR; TCRdb lists only in-frame clones, some missing. The table includes some 200,000 clones, approximately 72% detected once. The starting material was PBMCs, obtained after 24 months of ibrutinib treatment. The receptors derive from a human donor with chronic lymphocytic leukemia.

The rearrangement joins TRBV28 to TRBJ2-3, with D perhaps being TRBD1 or TRBD2 (5 bases each). CDR3 length: 15 amino acids. Germline V gene sequence: CDR1 MDHEN, CDR2 SYDVKM. Deletions cut 7 bases from V and 2 bases from J, with 16 bases between. The chain's CDR3 is CASITSFGATDTQYF. CDR3 nucleotides: TGTGCCAGCATCACCAGCTTCGGGGCCACAGATACGCAGTATTTT.

This clone was counted only a few times. V usage is TRBV6-4 and J usage is TRBJ2-2, with 7 bases fitting TRBD1. This CDR3 spans 13 amino acids. CDR1 is MRHNA and CDR2 is SNTAGT in the germline V gene. V gave up 5 bases and J gave up 6 bases; unmatched junction bases: 3. The CDR3 sequence: CASSSQGPGELFF. In DNA, the CDR3 is TGTGCCAGCAGTTCACAGGGGCCCGGGGAGCTGTTTTTT.

The chain recombines TRBV10-2 with TRBJ1-1; 11 nucleotides agree with TRBD1. The CDR3 is 16 amino acids. Unmatched junction bases numbered 9, after V lost 6 bases and J lost 3 bases. Germline V CDR1 and CDR2: WSHSY, SAAADI. CDR3 sequence: CASRRGQGGLYTEAFF. The CDR3 DNA reads TGCGCCAGCAGGAGGGGACAGGGGGGCCTCTACACTGAAGCTTTCTTT.

The chain recombines TRBV6-5 with TRBJ2-1; 7 nucleotides agree with TRBD2. Trimming cost V 4 bases and J 9 bases; bases outside gene matches: 3. Per the germline V gene, CDR1 is MNHEY and CDR2 is SVGAGI. The CDR3 is 12 amino acids. CDR3 DNA: TGTGCCAGCAGTTCTCGACTAGCTGAGCAGTTCTTC. Encoded protein: CASSSRLAEQFF.

The chain employs TRBV6-1 and TRBJ1-5; D uncertain. Trimming removed 4 bases at V and 6 bases at J, with 10 bases between. CDR1 is MNHNS and CDR2 is SASEGT in the germline V gene. CDR3 length: 13 residues. CDR3 loop: CASSVVGSQPQHF. CDR3 nucleotides: TGTGCCAGCAGTGTTGTGGGTTCTCAGCCCCAGCATTTT.